The next 11 T cell receptor beta chains were all read from a single sample in a study of CD8+ T cells in alopecia areata. It was cDNA, reverse transcribed from extracted RNA, that served as the sequencing template. Profiled with immunoSEQ multiplex PCR; TCRdb holds only in-frame clones, not every one. The data contain about 30,000 clones, less than 65% of them singletons. Sequenced input: NKG2D-high CD8+ T cells sorted from blood. All receptors come from a human donor with alopecia areata.

The rearrangement joins TRBV14 to TRBJ2-2; the D gene is possibly TRBD2 (5 bases). V lost 1 base to trimming and J lost 4 bases, with 13 bases between them. The CDR3 is 16 amino acids. Germline-derived CDR1 and CDR2 are SGHDN and FVKESK. The DNA of the CDR3 is TGTGCCAGCAGCCAAGGTTGGAGAGGGTTCACCGGGGAGCTGTTTTTT. It yields the protein CASSQGWRGFTGELFF.

The CDR3 protein is CASRTTAGNPPEAFF. The DNA for the CDR3 is TGTGCCAGCAGAACGACAGCAGGGAATCCTCCTGAAGCTTTCTTT. The chain combines TRBV6-4 with TRBJ1-1; TRBD1 is a possible D gene (5 bases). Germline CDR1 MRHNA, CDR2 SNTAGT. Trimming took 6 bases from V and 6 from J, leaving 20 bases between them. There are 15 residues in the CDR3.

This clone was seen just once. The chain combines TRBV6-5 with TRBJ1-2; D remains ambiguous. CDR3 length: 15 residues. Germline V gene sequence: CDR1 MNHEY, CDR2 SVGAGI. V dropped 0 bases and J dropped 2 bases, with 10 bases sitting between them. This CDR3 reads CASSYSPDGNYGYTF. The CDR3 DNA reads as TGTGCCAGCAGTTACTCCCCCGACGGAAACTATGGCTACACCTTC.

This clone showed up just a few times. Written as DNA, the CDR3 is TGTGCCATCAGTCAATACGGGACTAGGGTCGACGAGCAGTACTTC. Amino acids: CAISQYGTRVDEQYF. The chain carries TRBV10-3 and TRBJ2-7; the match to TRBD2 covers 8 bases. CDR1 ENHRY and CDR2 SYGVKD come from the germline V gene. The CDR3 length is 15 residues. The V gene end was trimmed by 5 bases and the J gene end by 5 bases; junction bases not matched to a gene: 11.

The chain has TRBV2 and TRBJ2-3; tentatively, D is TRBD1 (5 bases). V lost 3 bases to trimming and J lost 0 bases, with 10 bases between them. CDR3 size: 15 residues. CDR1 and CDR2 (germline): SNHLY, FYNNEI. CDR3 sequence (DNA): TGTGCCAGCAGTGACTCCCCAGGGAGCACAGATACGCAGTATTTT. Protein product: CASSDSPGSTDTQYF.

This clone has only a few counts. The chain has TRBV30 and TRBJ2-1; no reliable D call. The CDR3 extends over 13 amino acids. The V end was cut by 4 bases, the J end by 4 bases, with 11 bases between. Per the germline V gene, CDR1 is GTSNPN and CDR2 is SVGIG (reference sequence). CDR3: CAWTKPTYNEQFF. The CDR3 DNA follows: TGTGCCTGGACCAAACCGACTTACAATGAGCAGTTCTTC.

This chain uses TRBV4-1 with TRBJ2-7; 8 positions agree with TRBD1. Trimming cost V 0 bases and J 3 bases; bases outside gene matches: 4. There are 15 residues in the CDR3. CDR1 MGHRA and CDR2 YSYEKL come from the germline V gene. The CDR3 sequence: CASSQEWTGNYEQYF. The CDR3 coding sequence is TGCGCCAGCAGCCAAGAGTGGACAGGGAACTACGAGCAGTACTTC.

This clone was seen a handful of times. V gene TRBV15 combines with J gene TRBJ2-5, with a tentative D call TRBD2 (5 bases). Trimming shortened V by 3 bases and J by 4 bases, and 21 bases separated the two germline ends. Germline CDR1 is LNHNV and CDR2 is YYDKDF (reference sequence). The CDR3 runs to 17 residues. CDR3 amino acids: CATSSPPGSGYGETQYF. CDR3 nucleotide sequence: TGTGCCACCAGCAGTCCCCCGGGCAGCGGTTATGGAGAGACCCAGTACTTC. Using reference TRBV15 and TRBJ2-5 for the parts outside the CDR3, the full variable domain is DAMVIQNPRYQVTQFGKPVTLSCSQTLNHNVMYWYQQKSSQAPKLLFHYYDKDFNNEADTPDNFQSRRPNTSFCFLDIRSPGLGDTAMYLCATSSPPGSGYGETQYFGPGTRLLVL.

This clone was counted a few times. This rearrangement joins TRBV7-8 to TRBJ2-4; maybe TRBD2 (5 bases). The germline V and J ends were trimmed by 1 base and 0 bases, with 7 bases remaining between them. CDR1 is SGHVS and CDR2 is FQNEAQ in the germline V gene. This CDR3 is built from 15 residues. The CDR3 DNA reads as TGTGCCAGCAGCTTAGGGGGAGTAGCCAAAAACATTCAGTACTTC. Translated, it gives CASSLGGVAKNIQYF.

V usage is TRBV27 and J usage is TRBJ2-7; D is perhaps TRBD1 (6 bases). The germline gives CDR1 MNHEY, CDR2 SMNVEV (reference sequence). The CDR3 loop spans 14 amino acids. The germline V and J ends were trimmed by 3 bases and 2 bases, with 11 bases remaining between them. CDR3 amino acids: CASSLAGTTYEQYF. DNA of the CDR3: TGTGCCAGCAGTTTGGCAGGGACAACCTACGAGCAGTACTTC.

The chain couples TRBV19 to TRBJ2-5; perhaps TRBD2 as D (6 bases). V was shortened by 2 bases and J by 3 bases, with 7 bases between the two germline ends. This CDR3 contains 13 residues. The germline gives CDR1 LNHDA, CDR2 SQIVND (reference sequence). The CDR3 DNA reads TGTGCCAGTAGTATATGGGAGGAAGAGACCCAGTACTTC. Its protein is CASSIWEEETQYF.